These 17 T cell receptor beta chains share one sample of origin, sequenced in a study of blood T cell repertoires in COVID-19. Measured with immunoSEQ multiplex PCR; TCRdb has only the in-frame clones, and not every one. The sample records 110,000 to 150,000 clones, approximately 80% being singletons. Sequencing was carried out using peripheral blood. The receptors originated from a woman aged 55 to 70 with acute or convalescent COVID-19.

The rearrangement uses TRBV5-1 and TRBJ2-2, with D possibly matching TRBD1 (5 bases). Per germline, CDR1 SGHRS and CDR2 YFSETQ. Trimming shortened V by 8 bases and J by 2 bases, and 19 bases separated the two germline ends. This CDR3 spans 16 amino acids. CDR3 amino acids: CARHAAWGSNTGELFF. CDR3 in DNA: TGCGCCAGACACGCGGCCTGGGGCAGTAACACCGGGGAGCTGTTTTTT.

This clone was seen only once. The chain combines TRBV3-1 (or the pseudogene TRBV3-2) with TRBJ2-7; D is ambiguous. The CDR3 spans 15 residues. Deletions cut 1 base from V and 4 bases from J, with 14 bases between. Germline values: CDR1 LGHDT, CDR2 YNNKEL (reference sequence). The CDR3 sequence is CASSQAVVRMYEQYF. CDR3 nucleotide sequence: TGTGCCAGCAGCCAAGCGGTGGTGAGGATGTACGAGCAGTACTTC.

This chain links TRBV7-9 with TRBJ2-7; D unclear. Germline CDR1 and CDR2: SEHNR and FQNEAQ (reference sequence). The CDR3 has 12 residues. V was trimmed by 4 bases and J by 6 bases, leaving 10 bases between them. The CDR3 loop reads CASSSLIFEQYF. As DNA, the CDR3 is TGTGCCAGCAGCTCCCTAATTTTCGAGCAGTACTTC.

This chain joins TRBV27 and TRBJ2-3; 8 nucleotides align to TRBD2. Trimming removed 6 bases from V and 5 bases from J; junction bases left unmatched: 4. This CDR3 contains 13 residues. From germline, CDR1 is MNHEY and CDR2 SMNVEV (reference sequence). CDR3 in DNA: TGTGCCAGCAGGGGACTAGGAGGAGATACGCAGTATTTT. This gives the protein CASRGLGGDTQYF.

The V call is TRBV28, the J call TRBJ1-6; D unresolved. V gave up 7 bases and J gave up 0 bases, with 16 bases separating them. This CDR3 is built from 17 residues. Germline CDR1 and CDR2: MDHEN and SYDVKM. This CDR3 is CASIGREGSSYNSPLHF. DNA for the CDR3: TGTGCCAGCATCGGTAGGGAGGGAAGCTCCTATAATTCACCCCTCCACTTT.

J is TRBJ2-5 and V is TRBV28; D perhaps matches TRBD2 (5 bases). Germline lookup yields CDR1 MDHEN and CDR2 SYDVKM. The CDR3 spans 15 residues. Trimming left V 8 bases short and J 4 bases short, with 20 bases between. The CDR3 spells CASSDGRGLGETQYF. As DNA, the CDR3 is TGTGCCAGCTCGGACGGGCGCGGGTTGGGAGAGACCCAGTACTTC.

V usage is TRBV3-1 (or the pseudogene TRBV3-2) and J usage is TRBJ2-1; D is possibly TRBD2 (5 bases). The germline CDR1 and CDR2 sequences are LGHDT and YNNKEL (reference sequence). The CDR3 has 17 amino acids. Trimming stripped 0 bases from V and 0 bases from J, with 12 bases between. CDR3 loop: CASSQDVSGGSYNEQFF. The CDR3 DNA follows: TGTGCCAGCAGCCAAGATGTATCAGGAGGCTCCTACAATGAGCAGTTCTTC.

The count of this clone is one. J is TRBJ2-7 and V is TRBV27, with TRBD1 matching over 8 bases. The V gene's germline CDR1 is MNHEY and CDR2 SMNVEV (reference sequence). The CDR3 length is 15 residues. The J segment lost 3 bases and the V segment lost 4 bases, leaving 8 bases of the junction unmatched. The CDR3 nucleotides read TGTGCCAGCAGTTCAACCGACAGGGGTTTCTACGAGCAGTACTTC. It codes for CASSSTDRGFYEQYF.

A few counts support this clone. V gene TRBV28 combines with J gene TRBJ1-4, with a tentative D call TRBD1 (6 bases). The CDR3 contains 15 residues. V was shortened by 5 bases and J by 5 bases, with 15 bases between the two germline ends. CDR1 is MDHEN and CDR2 is SYDVKM in the germline V gene. CDR3 nucleotide sequence: TGTGCCAGCAGTCCCCACACAGGGCCGAATGAAAAACTGTTTTTT. Its protein is CASSPHTGPNEKLFF.

In its sample, this clone was seen a few times. The CDR3 bases are TGTGCCAGCAGCCAAGATAGGTGGCGGGCTAGCAGGAGCTACGAGCAGTACTTC. Translation: CASSQDRWRASRSYEQYF. This rearrangement joins TRBV3-1 (or the pseudogene TRBV3-2) to TRBJ2-7; a weak D match, TRBD2 (5 bases). This CDR3 has 18 amino acids. V lost 0 bases, J lost 3 bases, and 21 bases lay in between. Germline loops: CDR1 LGHDT, CDR2 YNNKEL (reference sequence).

V usage is TRBV24-1 and J usage is TRBJ2-1; TRBD1 agrees at 10 bases. The ends lost 2 bases at V and 6 bases at J; junction bases unmatched: 0. Germline loops: CDR1 KGHDR, CDR2 SFDVKD. The CDR3 has 14 amino acids. The CDR3 region has the DNA TGTGCCACCAGTGATTGGACAGGGGGCAATGAGCAGTTCTTC. This encodes CATSDWTGGNEQFF.

This clone was observed a single time. The V gene is TRBV7-2, the J gene TRBJ2-4, with D maybe TRBD2 (5 bases). CDR3 length: 12 residues. V was cut by 6 bases and J by 10 bases, with 13 bases left in between. Germline CDR1 and CDR2: SGHTA and FQGNSA. The CDR3 loop reads CASRGSLGIQYF. The CDR3 DNA sequence: TGTGCCAGCAGGGGGAGTCTGGGGATTCAGTACTTC.

The DNA of the CDR3 is TGCGCCAGCAGCTTGGCCGGGGGGGCAGACTATGGCTACACCTTC. This codes for CASSLAGGADYGYTF. This chain links TRBV5-1 with TRBJ1-2, with D possibly TRBD1 on 6 matching bases. This CDR3 is built from 15 residues. V dropped 0 bases and J dropped 3 bases, with 12 bases sitting between them. Germline V gives CDR1 SGHRS, CDR2 YFSETQ.

The chain carries TRBV6-1 and TRBJ1-2; 9 nucleotides agree with TRBD1. From germline, CDR1 is MNHNS and CDR2 SASEGT. With 4 bases clipped from V and 8 bases from J, the junction kept 14 bases outside the gene matches. CDR3 length: 16 amino acids. The CDR3 region is CASSVVAGQGLGGYTF. As DNA, the CDR3 is TGTGCCAGCAGTGTTGTGGCGGGACAGGGCTTAGGCGGCTACACCTTC.

This clone turned up a few times. The chain recombines TRBV12-3 or TRBV12-4 with TRBJ2-3, with D hard to call. The CDR3 length is 13 residues. Trimming took 10 bases from V and 1 from J, leaving 12 bases between them. The CDR3 here is CATNRRGTDTQYF. As DNA, the CDR3 is TGTGCCACGAACCGGAGAGGCACAGATACGCAGTATTTT.

This clone came up a few times. The CDR3 nucleotides are TGTGCCAGCAGCTTAGTTGAGTTGCGGGGGGAGGCTTTCTTT. This translates into CASSLVELRGEAFF. The chain couples TRBV7-9 to TRBJ1-1; D might be TRBD1 (5 bases). The CDR3 sequence is 14 residues long. The germline CDR1 and CDR2 sequences are SEHNR and FQNEAQ (reference sequence). Trimming took off 1 base at V and 11 bases at J, with 17 bases between the two ends.

This chain uses TRBV10-3 with TRBJ2-4, with 13 bases identical to TRBD2. Per germline, CDR1 ENHRY and CDR2 SYGVKD. The CDR3 spans 13 residues. V shed 8 bases and J 15 bases; nucleotides not matched to a gene: 10. CDR3 region: CAISGTSGTVMYF. In nucleotides, the CDR3 is TGTGCCATCTCCGGGACTAGCGGGACCGTTATGTACTTC.